This TCR beta chain was sequenced for a study of shared clonotypes between healthy human individuals. Study context: The study used three CD4 naive, three CD4 memory, two CD8 naive and one CD8 memory plate per donor.

The material for each subset, its genomic DNA, was split evenly across several immunoSEQ plates. Produced via immunoSEQ multiplex PCR; TCRdb's table is partial and in-frame only. The data contain about 1 million clones, around 75% of them singletons. Study-level points and caveats: Lower generation probabilities were found for non-shared clonotypes than for those shared by all four donors. Across a handful of donors, naive CD4 shared 5% to 6.5%, naive CD8 more than 3%, memory CD4 roughly 2.2%, memory CD8 about 0.38%.

Germline loops: CDR1 SGHRS, CDR2 YFSETQ. The CDR3 contains 13 residues. V dropped 2 bases and J dropped 2 bases, with 8 bases sitting between them. Notes on this clone: Its antigen is not known.

The material sequenced was memory CD4+ T cells sorted from blood. Described subset: CD45RA-negative fraction. The clonotype was recovered from a man younger than 35 in good health. The chain carries TRBV5-1 and TRBJ2-7; a possible D gene is TRBD1 (6 bases). CDR3 protein: CASSFQGTYEQYF. CDR3 nucleotide sequence: TGCGCCAGCAGCTTTCAGGGGACCTACGAGCAGTACTTC.